This T cell receptor (beta chain) was sequenced during a study of T cell clusters in autoimmune cytopenias. One tube held mixed TRB-A and TRB-B primer pools for touch-down PCR. TCRdb reprocessed the multiplex PCR reads; each CDR3 protein has one entry and no DNA is given. The sample's table shows approximately 15,000 distinct CDR3 sequences. Germline loops: CDR1 LNHDA, CDR2 SQIVND (reference sequence). The CDR3 covers 12 residues. This clonotype is classed as medium-sized by frequency. Some 40,000 genome equivalents of blood DNA were amplified for TRB. The sample also formed part of further work on T cell repertoires in aging, cancer and after chemotherapy.

V and J are TRBV19 and TRBJ2-3; TCRdb indicates TRBD1, and absent DNA this call remains unverified. The source material was peripheral blood. The sequence derives from a human donor in good health. This CDR3 reads CASRQSTDTQYF.